This TCR beta chain emerged from a study of cytomegalovirus exposure and HLA in healthy donors. This clone was counted a few times. Researchers ran the PCR with 60 Vbeta and 13 Jbeta primers. TCRdb keeps only in-frame clones here, not all; method: immunoSEQ multiplex PCR. Here the sample spans some 200,000 clones, around three quarters being singletons. The V gene lost 7 bases and the J gene lost 7 bases, with 10 bases spanning the gap. Looked up from germline, CDR1 is SQVTM and CDR2 is ANQGSEA. The CDR3 loop spans 10 amino acids. The source of this sequence is a woman aged 50 to 60 in good health and CMV-seronegative. What was sequenced was PBMCs. The chain links TRBV29-1 to TRBJ1-1; tentatively, D is TRBD1 (5 bases). In DNA, the CDR3 is TGCAGCGCCCCAGGGTTTGAAGCTTTCTTT. It is translated as CSAPGFEAFF.